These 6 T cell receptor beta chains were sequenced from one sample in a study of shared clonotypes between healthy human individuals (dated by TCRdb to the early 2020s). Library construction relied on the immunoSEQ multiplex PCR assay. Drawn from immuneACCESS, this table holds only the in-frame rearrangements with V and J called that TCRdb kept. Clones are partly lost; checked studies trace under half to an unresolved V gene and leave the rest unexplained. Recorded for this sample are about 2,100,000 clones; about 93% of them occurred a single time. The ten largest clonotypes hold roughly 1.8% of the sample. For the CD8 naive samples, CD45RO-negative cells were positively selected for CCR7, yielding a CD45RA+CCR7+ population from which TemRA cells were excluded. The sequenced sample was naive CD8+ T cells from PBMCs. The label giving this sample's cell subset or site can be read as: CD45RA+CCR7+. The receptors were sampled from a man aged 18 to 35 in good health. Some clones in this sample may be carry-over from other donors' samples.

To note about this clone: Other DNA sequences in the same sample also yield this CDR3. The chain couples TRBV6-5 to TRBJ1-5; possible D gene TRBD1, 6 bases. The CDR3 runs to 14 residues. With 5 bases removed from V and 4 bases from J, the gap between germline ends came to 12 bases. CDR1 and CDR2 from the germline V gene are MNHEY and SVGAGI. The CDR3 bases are TGTGCCAGCAGTCCAGGGGACGGGAATCAGCCCCAGCATTTT. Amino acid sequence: CASSPGDGNQPQHF.

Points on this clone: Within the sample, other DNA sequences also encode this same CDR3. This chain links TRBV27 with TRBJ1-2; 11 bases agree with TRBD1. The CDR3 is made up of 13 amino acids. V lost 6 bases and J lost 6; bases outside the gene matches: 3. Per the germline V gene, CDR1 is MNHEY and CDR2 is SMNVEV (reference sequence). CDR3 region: CASSLDRGHGYTF. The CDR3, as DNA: TGTGCCAGCAGCCTGGACAGGGGGCATGGCTACACCTTC.

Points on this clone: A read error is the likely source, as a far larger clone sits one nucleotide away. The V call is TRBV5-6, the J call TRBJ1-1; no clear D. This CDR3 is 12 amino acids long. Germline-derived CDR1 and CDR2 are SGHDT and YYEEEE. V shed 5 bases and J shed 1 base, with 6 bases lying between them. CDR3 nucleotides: TGTGCCAGCAGTACGGCGAACACTGAAGCTTTCTTT. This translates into CASSTANTEAFF.

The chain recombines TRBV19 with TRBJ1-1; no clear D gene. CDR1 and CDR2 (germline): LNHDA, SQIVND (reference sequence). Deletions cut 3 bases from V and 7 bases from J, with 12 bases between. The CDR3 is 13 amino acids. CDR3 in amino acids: CASSMRRSDEAFF. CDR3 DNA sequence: TGTGCCAGTAGTATGCGGCGGTCAGATGAAGCTTTCTTT. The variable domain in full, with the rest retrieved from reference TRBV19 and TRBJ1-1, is DGGITQSPKYLFRKEGQNVTLSCEQNLNHDAMYWYRQDPGQGLRLIYYSQIVNDFQKGDIAEGYSVSREKKESFPLTVTSAQKNPTAFYLCASSMRRSDEAFFGQGTRLTVV.

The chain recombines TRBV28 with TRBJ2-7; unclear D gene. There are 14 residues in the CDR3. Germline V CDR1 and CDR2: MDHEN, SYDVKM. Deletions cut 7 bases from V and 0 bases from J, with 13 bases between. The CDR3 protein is CASTASANSYEQYF. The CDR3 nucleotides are TGTGCCAGCACGGCAAGCGCCAACTCCTACGAGCAGTACTTC.

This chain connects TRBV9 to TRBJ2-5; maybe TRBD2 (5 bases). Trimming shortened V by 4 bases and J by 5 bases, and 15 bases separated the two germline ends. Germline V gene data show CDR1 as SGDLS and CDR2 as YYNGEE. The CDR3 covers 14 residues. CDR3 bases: TGTGCCAGCAGCCTTTACGGAGGTGGGGAGACCCAGTACTTC. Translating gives CASSLYGGGETQYF.